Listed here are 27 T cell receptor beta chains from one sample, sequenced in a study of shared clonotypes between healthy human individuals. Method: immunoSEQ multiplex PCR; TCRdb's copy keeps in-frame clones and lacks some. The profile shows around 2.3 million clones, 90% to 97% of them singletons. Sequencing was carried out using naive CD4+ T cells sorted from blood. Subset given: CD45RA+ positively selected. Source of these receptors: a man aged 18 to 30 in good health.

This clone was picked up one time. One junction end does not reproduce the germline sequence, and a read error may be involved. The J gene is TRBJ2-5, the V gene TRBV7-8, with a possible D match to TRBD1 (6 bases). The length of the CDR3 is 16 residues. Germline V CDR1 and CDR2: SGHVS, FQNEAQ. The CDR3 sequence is CASRLGVDSRQETQYF. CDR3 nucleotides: TGTGCCAGCAGGTTAGGCGTGGACAGCCGCCAAGAGACCCAGTACTTC.

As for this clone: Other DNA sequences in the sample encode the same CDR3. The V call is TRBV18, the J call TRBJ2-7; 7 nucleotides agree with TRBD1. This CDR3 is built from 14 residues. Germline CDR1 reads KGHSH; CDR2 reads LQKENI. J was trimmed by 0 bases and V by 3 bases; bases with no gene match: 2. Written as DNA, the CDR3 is TGTGCCAGCTCACCCGACAGGGTCTCCTACGAGCAGTACTTC. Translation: CASSPDRVSYEQYF.

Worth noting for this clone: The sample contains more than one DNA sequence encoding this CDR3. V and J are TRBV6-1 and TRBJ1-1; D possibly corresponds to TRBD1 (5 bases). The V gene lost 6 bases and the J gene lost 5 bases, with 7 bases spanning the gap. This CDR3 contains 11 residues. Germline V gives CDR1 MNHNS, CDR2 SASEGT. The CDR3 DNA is TGTGCCAGCAGCCGGGGGACTGAAGCTTTCTTT. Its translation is CASSRGTEAFF.

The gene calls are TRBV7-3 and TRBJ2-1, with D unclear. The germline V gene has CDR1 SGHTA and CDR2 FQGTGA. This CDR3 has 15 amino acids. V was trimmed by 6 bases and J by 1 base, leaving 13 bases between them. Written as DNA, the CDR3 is TGTGCCAGCAGTCCCCGCAGAGAGTCCTACAATGAGCAGTTCTTC. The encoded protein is CASSPRRESYNEQFF.

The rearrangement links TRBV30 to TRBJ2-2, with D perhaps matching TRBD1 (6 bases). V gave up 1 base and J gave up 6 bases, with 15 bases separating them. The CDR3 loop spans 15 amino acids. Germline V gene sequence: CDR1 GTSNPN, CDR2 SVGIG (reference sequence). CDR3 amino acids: CAWSDRTVEAGELFF. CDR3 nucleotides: TGTGCCTGGAGTGATCGGACAGTTGAGGCCGGGGAGCTGTTTTTT.

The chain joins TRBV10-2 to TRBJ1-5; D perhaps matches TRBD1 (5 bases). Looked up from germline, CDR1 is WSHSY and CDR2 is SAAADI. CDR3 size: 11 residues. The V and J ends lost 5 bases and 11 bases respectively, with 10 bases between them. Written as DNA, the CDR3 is TGCGCCAGCAGTCCAGGGTTGTCCCAGCATTTT. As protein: CASSPGLSQHF.

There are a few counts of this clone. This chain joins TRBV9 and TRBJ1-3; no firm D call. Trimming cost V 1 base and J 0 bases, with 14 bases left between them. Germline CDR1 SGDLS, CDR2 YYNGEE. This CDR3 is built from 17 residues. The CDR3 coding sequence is TGTGCCAGCAGCGTAAGAGTGGGCGAACCCTCTGGAAACACCATATATTTT. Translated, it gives CASSVRVGEPSGNTIYF.

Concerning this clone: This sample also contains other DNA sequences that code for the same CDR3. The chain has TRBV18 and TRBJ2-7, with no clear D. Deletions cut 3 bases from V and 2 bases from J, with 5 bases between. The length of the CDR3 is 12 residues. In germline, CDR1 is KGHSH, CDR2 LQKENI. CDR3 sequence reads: CASSPATYEQYF. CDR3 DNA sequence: TGTGCCAGCTCACCTGCGACCTACGAGCAGTACTTC.

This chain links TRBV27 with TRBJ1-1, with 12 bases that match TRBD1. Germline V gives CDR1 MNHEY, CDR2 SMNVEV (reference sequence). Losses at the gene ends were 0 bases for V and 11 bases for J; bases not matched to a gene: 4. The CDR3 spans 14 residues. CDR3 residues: CASSLSGTGGLAFF. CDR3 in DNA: TGTGCCAGCAGTTTATCAGGGACAGGGGGCTTGGCTTTCTTT.

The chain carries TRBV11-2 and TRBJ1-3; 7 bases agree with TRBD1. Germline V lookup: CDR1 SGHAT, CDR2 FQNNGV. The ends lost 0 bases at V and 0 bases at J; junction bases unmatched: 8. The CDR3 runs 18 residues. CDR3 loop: CASSLEPRGLLSGNTIYF. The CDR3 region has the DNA TGTGCCAGCAGCTTAGAGCCCAGGGGGTTACTCTCTGGAAACACCATATATTTT.

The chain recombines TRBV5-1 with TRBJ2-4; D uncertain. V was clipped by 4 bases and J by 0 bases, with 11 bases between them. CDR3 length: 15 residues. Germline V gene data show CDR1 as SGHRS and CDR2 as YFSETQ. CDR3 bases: TGCGCCAGCAGCCAAGACGACATAGCCAAAAACATTCAGTACTTC. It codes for CASSQDDIAKNIQYF.

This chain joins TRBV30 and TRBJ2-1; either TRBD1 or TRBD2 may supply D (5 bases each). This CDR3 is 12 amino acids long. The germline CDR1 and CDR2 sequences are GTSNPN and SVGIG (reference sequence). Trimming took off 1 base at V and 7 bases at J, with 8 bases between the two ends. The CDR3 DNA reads TGTGCCTGGAGTGGGGGGAAAAATGAGCAGTTCTTC. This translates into CAWSGGKNEQFF.

The CDR3 region is CASSLRQGELYPGNTIYF. The CDR3 coding sequence is TGCGCCAGCAGCTTGCGGCAGGGTGAGCTTTATCCTGGAAACACCATATATTTT. This chain connects TRBV5-1 to TRBJ1-3; possibly TRBD1 for D (5 bases). Germline values: CDR1 SGHRS, CDR2 YFSETQ. This CDR3 is 18 amino acids long. V was cut by 1 base and J by 2 bases, with 19 bases left in between.

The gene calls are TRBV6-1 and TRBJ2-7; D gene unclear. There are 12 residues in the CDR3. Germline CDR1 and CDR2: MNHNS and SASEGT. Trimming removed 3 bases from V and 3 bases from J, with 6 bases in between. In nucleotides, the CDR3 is TGTGCCAGCAGTGAGAGGCTCTACGAGCAGTACTTC. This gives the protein CASSERLYEQYF.

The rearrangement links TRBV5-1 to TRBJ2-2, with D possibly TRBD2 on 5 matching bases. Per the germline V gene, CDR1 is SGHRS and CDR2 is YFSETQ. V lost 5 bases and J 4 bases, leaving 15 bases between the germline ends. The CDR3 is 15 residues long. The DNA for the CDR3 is TGCGCCAGCAGGGTGGGAGAAGGGAGCACCGGGGAGCTGTTTTTT. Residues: CASRVGEGSTGELFF.

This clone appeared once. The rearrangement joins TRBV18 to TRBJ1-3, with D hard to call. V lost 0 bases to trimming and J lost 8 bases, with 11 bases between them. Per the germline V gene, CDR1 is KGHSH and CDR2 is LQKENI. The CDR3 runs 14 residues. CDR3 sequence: CASSPPISPDTIYF. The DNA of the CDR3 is TGTGCCAGCTCACCACCAATTTCTCCGGACACCATATATTTT.

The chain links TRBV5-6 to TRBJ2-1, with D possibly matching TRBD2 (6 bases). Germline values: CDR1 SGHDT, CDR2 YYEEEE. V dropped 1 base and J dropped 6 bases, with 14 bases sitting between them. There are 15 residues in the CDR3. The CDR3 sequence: CASSLFGGKFNEQFF. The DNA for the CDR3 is TGTGCCAGCAGCTTGTTTGGCGGGAAGTTCAATGAGCAGTTCTTC.

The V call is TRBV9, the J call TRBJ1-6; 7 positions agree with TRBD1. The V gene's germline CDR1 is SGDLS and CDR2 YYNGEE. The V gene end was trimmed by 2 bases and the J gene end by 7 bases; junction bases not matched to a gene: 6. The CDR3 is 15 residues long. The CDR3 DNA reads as TGTGCCAGCAGCGTCGGACAGGCTTCGAATTCACCCCTCCACTTT. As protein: CASSVGQASNSPLHF.

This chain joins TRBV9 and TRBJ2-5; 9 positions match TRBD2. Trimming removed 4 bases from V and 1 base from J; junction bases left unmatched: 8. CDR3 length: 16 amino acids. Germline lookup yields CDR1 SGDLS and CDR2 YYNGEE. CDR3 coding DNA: TGTGCCAGCAGCCCCCCCAGCGGGGGGATCCAAGAGACCCAGTACTTC. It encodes CASSPPSGGIQETQYF.

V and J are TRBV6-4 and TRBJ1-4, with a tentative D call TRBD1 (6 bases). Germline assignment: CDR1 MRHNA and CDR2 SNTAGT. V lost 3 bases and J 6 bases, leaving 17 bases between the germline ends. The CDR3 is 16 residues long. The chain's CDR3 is CASSERNRDSHEKLFF. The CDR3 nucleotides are TGTGCCAGCAGTGAAAGAAACAGGGATTCGCATGAAAAACTGTTTTTT.

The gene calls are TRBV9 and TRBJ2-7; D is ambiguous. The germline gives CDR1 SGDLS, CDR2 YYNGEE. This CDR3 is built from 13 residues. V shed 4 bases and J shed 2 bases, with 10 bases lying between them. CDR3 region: CASSLGGPYEQYF. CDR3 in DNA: TGTGCCAGCAGCCTAGGCGGCCCCTACGAGCAGTACTTC.

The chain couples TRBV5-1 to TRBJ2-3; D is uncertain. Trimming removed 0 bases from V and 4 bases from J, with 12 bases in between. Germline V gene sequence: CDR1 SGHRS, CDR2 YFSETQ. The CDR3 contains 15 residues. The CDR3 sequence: CASSLEGRGADTQYF. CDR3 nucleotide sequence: TGCGCCAGCAGCTTGGAAGGACGCGGAGCAGATACGCAGTATTTT.

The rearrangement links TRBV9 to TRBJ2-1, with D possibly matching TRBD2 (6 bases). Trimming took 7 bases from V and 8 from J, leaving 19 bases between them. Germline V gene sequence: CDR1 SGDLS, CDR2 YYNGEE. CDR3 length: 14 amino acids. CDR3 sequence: CASGRSGLGDEQFF. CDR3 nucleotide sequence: TGTGCCAGCGGGAGAAGCGGGTTGGGCGATGAGCAGTTCTTC.

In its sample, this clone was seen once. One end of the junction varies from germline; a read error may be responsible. The CDR3 is CVSSDRPTYEQYF. The CDR3 nucleotides read TGTGTCAGCAGTGACAGGCCGACCTACGAGCAGTACTTC. V usage is TRBV6-1 and J usage is TRBJ2-7; possible D gene TRBD1, 6 bases. The CDR3 totals 13 residues. Germline V gene lookup returns CDR1 MNHNS and CDR2 SASEGT.

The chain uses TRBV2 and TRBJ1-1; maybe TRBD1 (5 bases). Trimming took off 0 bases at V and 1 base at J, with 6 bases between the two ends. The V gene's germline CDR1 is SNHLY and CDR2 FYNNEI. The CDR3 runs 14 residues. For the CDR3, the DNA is TGTGCCAGCAGTGAAGCGACAGCGAACACTGAAGCTTTCTTT. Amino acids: CASSEATANTEAFF.

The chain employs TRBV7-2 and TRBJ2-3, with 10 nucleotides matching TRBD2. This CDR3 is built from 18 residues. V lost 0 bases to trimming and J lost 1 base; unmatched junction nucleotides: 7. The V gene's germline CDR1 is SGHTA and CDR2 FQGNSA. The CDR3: CASSLAMRTSGRTDTQYF. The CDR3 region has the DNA TGTGCCAGCAGCTTAGCCATGCGGACTAGCGGACGCACAGATACGCAGTATTTT.

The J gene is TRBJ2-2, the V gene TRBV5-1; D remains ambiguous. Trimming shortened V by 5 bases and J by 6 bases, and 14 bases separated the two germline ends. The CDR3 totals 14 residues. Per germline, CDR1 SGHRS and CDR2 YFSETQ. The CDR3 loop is CASRPMGIPGELFF. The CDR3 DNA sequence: TGCGCCAGCAGGCCTATGGGAATTCCCGGGGAGCTGTTTTTT.